A single sample gave rise to the 2 T cell receptor beta chains below, sequenced in a study of blood T cell repertoires in COVID-19. TCRdb's copy holds only in-frame clones and misses some; the assay was immunoSEQ multiplex PCR. This sample yields tens of thousands of clones, of which approximately 80% are seen a single time; 10% to 15% belongs to the top ten. Source material: peripheral blood. Source of these receptors: an older woman with active or convalescent COVID-19.

The chain couples TRBV3-1 (or the pseudogene TRBV3-2) to TRBJ2-7; D unclear. V lost 0 bases, J lost 7 bases, and 7 bases lay in between. This CDR3 is built from 12 residues. Germline lookup yields CDR1 LGHDT and CDR2 YNNKEL (reference sequence). In DNA form, the CDR3 reads TGTGCCAGCAGCCAAGATCGAGAAGAGCAGTACTTC. Protein sequence: CASSQDREEQYF.

This chain joins TRBV7-8 and TRBJ1-6, with TRBD1 matching 9 bases. Looked up from germline, CDR1 is SGHVS and CDR2 is FQNEAQ. The CDR3 has 19 amino acids. V trimming: 1 base; J trimming: 11 bases; junction bases outside the gene matches: 18. CDR3 in DNA: TGTGCCAGCAGCTTAGTTTTTTCGGAACTACGGGACAGGGATCCACCCCTCCACTTT. Its protein product is CASSLVFSELRDRDPPLHF.